This T cell receptor beta chain is from a study of TIL therapy for anti-PD-1-resistant metastatic lung cancer. About the study: Median patient age was approximately 58, ranging roughly 35-85 years. Most patients had lung adenocarcinoma.

The time point denotes: pre-treatment sample, taken before nivolumab and TIL therapy. Patients were adults with stage 4 NSCLC. General study results and limits: After infusion, TIL clonotypes partly replaced peripheral T cells and declined over months.

This was the immunoSEQ v3 assay. The data were produced by immunoSEQ multiplex PCR, yet TCRdb's version contains in-frame clones alone and is incomplete. The top ten hold about 1.8% of the sample, which has roughly 60,000 clones, 73% seen once. This clone was detected only once. Its target is not known. Trimming left V 2 bases short and J 13 bases short, with 12 bases between. The CDR3 spans 12 residues. The germline V gene encodes CDR1 WSHSY and CDR2 SAAADI. The sample was blood, taken at baseline. J is TRBJ2-1 and V is TRBV10-2, with D unclear. This clonotype originated in a person aged 25 to 80 with non-small cell lung cancer. CDR3 protein: CASSENLRTQFF. CDR3 DNA: TGCGCCAGCAGTGAGAATCTACGTACCCAGTTCTTC.